These 17 T cell receptor beta chains came from one sample sequenced in a study of T cells of healthy individuals. TCRdb re-analysed the 5' RACE reads in MiXCR, keeping a single row per CDR3 protein. The table includes 75,000 to 95,000 distinct CDR3 sequences, approximately 4.7% detected once. Receptors were obtained from a female donor in good health.

This clonotype has just a few counts. The chain couples TRBV29-1 to TRBJ2-1; D uncertain. The germline V and J ends were trimmed by 7 bases and 7 bases, with 11 bases remaining between them. Germline V CDR1 and CDR2: SQVTM, ANQGSEA. The CDR3 covers 11 residues. The CDR3 DNA follows: TGCAGCGGACTCGAAGGGAATGAGCAGTTCTTC. As protein: CSGLEGNEQFF.

V gene TRBV7-2 combines with J gene TRBJ2-1; TRBD1 is a possible D gene (6 bases). Per germline, CDR1 SGHTA and CDR2 FQGNSA. Trimming pared 2 bases from V and 7 bases from J, leaving 15 bases between. There are 15 residues in the CDR3. CDR3 residues: CASSLLIQGGNEQFF. The CDR3 DNA is TGTGCCAGCAGCTTACTTATACAGGGTGGGAATGAGCAGTTCTTC.

This clonotype occurred a few times. The genes are TRBV4-2 and TRBJ2-7, with TRBD2 matching over 7 bases. Per the germline V gene, CDR1 is LGHNA and CDR2 is YNFKEQ. J gave up 6 bases and V 3 bases, and 17 bases lay outside the gene matches. The CDR3 runs to 17 residues. The CDR3 here is CASSQGSGRNWWSEQYF. Here the CDR3 DNA reads TGTGCCAGCAGCCAGGGTAGCGGGCGTAATTGGTGGAGCGAGCAGTACTTC.

This clonotype was found many times. The rearrangement uses TRBV18 and TRBJ2-5; the D gene could be TRBD1 or TRBD2 (6 bases each). V was shortened by 1 base and J by 0 bases, with 9 bases between the two germline ends. Germline V gene data show CDR1 as KGHSH and CDR2 as LQKENI. CDR3 length: 15 residues. The CDR3 sequence is CASSPRGANQETQYF. The CDR3 coding sequence is TGTGCCAGCTCACCACGGGGGGCAAACCAAGAGACCCAGTACTTC.

A remark on this clonotype: A much larger clone sits a single nucleotide away, making a read error possible. This chain links TRBV29-1 with TRBJ2-3, with D maybe TRBD2 (6 bases). The CDR3 runs 12 residues. Germline CDR1 reads SQVTM; CDR2 reads ANQGSEA. Trimming shortened V by 6 bases and J by 4 bases, and 11 bases separated the two germline ends. The CDR3 bases are TGCAGCGTATCGGAGGGCTCAGATACGCAGTATTTT. It is translated as CSVSEGSDTQYF.

This clonotype was found many times. The chain employs TRBV5-1 and TRBJ2-4; 11 positions agree with TRBD2. J was trimmed by 0 bases and V by 4 bases; bases with no gene match: 6. This CDR3 is 17 amino acids long. In germline, CDR1 is SGHRS, CDR2 YFSETQ. CDR3 protein: CASSPWTSGLAKNIQYF. CDR3 sequence (DNA): TGCGCCAGCAGCCCCTGGACTAGCGGGCTAGCCAAAAACATTCAGTACTTC.

The chain joins TRBV7-9 to TRBJ2-1; 10 nucleotides line up with TRBD2. The length of the CDR3 is 15 residues. V shed 3 bases, J shed 12 bases, and the junction held 11 bases outside the gene matches. Germline V gene lookup returns CDR1 SEHNR and CDR2 FQNEAQ (reference sequence). This CDR3 reads CASSFLPSGSPGQFF. CDR3 in DNA: TGTGCCAGCAGCTTTCTCCCTAGCGGGAGCCCAGGGCAGTTCTTC.

This clonotype was picked up many times. The V gene is TRBV7-2, the J gene TRBJ2-6; 7 nucleotides match TRBD1. Trimming cost V 1 base and J 0 bases; bases outside gene matches: 9. The CDR3 extends over 19 amino acids. The germline V gene has CDR1 SGHTA and CDR2 FQGNSA. The CDR3 nucleotides read TGTGCCAGCAGCTTAGTTCTGGGCAGGGGGAGCTCTGGGGCCAACGTCCTGACTTTC. Translation: CASSLVLGRGSSGANVLTF.

This clonotype was detected many times. The rearrangement uses TRBV20-1 and TRBJ2-6, with D tentatively TRBD1 or TRBD2 (5 bases each). The germline CDR1 and CDR2 sequences are DFQATT and SNEGSKA (reference sequence). This CDR3 has 15 amino acids. Trimming removed 0 bases from V and 4 bases from J, with 10 bases in between. CDR3 in amino acids: CSAREGTPGANVLTF. The CDR3 DNA is TGCAGTGCTAGAGAGGGGACGCCCGGGGCCAACGTCCTGACTTTC.

This clonotype was seen repeatedly, ten times or more. The rearrangement uses TRBV15 and TRBJ1-5, with D uncertain. V was shortened by 0 bases and J by 4 bases, with 10 bases between the two germline ends. Germline lookup yields CDR1 LNHNV and CDR2 YYDKDF (reference sequence). This CDR3 has 15 residues. The CDR3 DNA sequence: TGTGCCACCAGCAGAGATATAGCTCCAAATCAGCCCCAGCATTTT. Protein sequence: CATSRDIAPNQPQHF.

The rearrangement joins TRBV7-9 to TRBJ2-1; TRBD2 aligns across 10 bases. The junction had 14 bases not matched to a gene; V was cut back by 7 bases and J by 2 bases. The germline V gene encodes CDR1 SEHNR and CDR2 FQNEAQ (reference sequence). This CDR3 spans 18 amino acids. DNA of the CDR3: TGTGCCAGCACCCCCAGATTAGCGGGAGGCAGCCCCTACAATGAGCAGTTCTTC. It codes for CASTPRLAGGSPYNEQFF.

This clonotype was counted between two and nine times. The rearrangement uses TRBV20-1 and TRBJ2-3; 12 bases map to TRBD2. The germline gives CDR1 DFQATT, CDR2 SNEGSKA (reference sequence). After removal of 4 bases from V and 3 bases from J, the junction contained 5 bases not matched to a gene. The length of the CDR3 is 15 residues. CDR3 in amino acids: CSAILTSGRTDTQYF. CDR3 in DNA: TGCAGTGCTATTTTGACTAGCGGGAGAACAGATACGCAGTATTTT.

The chain uses TRBV28 and TRBJ2-3, with D maybe TRBD2 (7 bases). The CDR3 sequence is 16 residues long. The V gene lost 8 bases and the J gene lost 5 bases, with 23 bases spanning the gap. Per the germline V gene, CDR1 is MDHEN and CDR2 is SYDVKM. CDR3 sequence reads: CASSSPRGGRRDTQYF. CDR3 coding DNA: TGTGCCAGCTCTTCGCCCAGGGGCGGGAGAAGAGATACGCAGTATTTT. Together with reference TRBV28 and TRBJ2-3, the CDR3 gives the full variable domain: DVKVTQSSRYLVKRTGEKVFLECVQDMDHENMFWYRQDPGLGLRLIYFSYDVKMKEKGDIPEGYSVSREKKERFSLILESASTNQTSMYLCASSSPRGGRRDTQYFGPGTRLTVL.

This clonotype was detected ten times or more. The rearrangement uses TRBV15 and TRBJ2-1; TRBD2 matches at 8 bases. J lost 7 bases, V lost 3 bases, and 14 bases had no gene match. This CDR3 spans 17 amino acids. The germline V gene has CDR1 LNHNV and CDR2 YYDKDF (reference sequence). The CDR3 nucleotides are TGTGCCACCAGCAGGGATATGGGGACTAGTGGAAAAAATGAGCAGTTCTTC. Translating it yields CATSRDMGTSGKNEQFF. The full variable domain, with the rest looked up from reference TRBV15 and TRBJ2-1, is DAMVIQNPRYQVTQFGKPVTLSCSQTLNHNVMYWYQQKSSQAPKLLFHYYDKDFNNEADTPDNFQSRRPNTSFCFLDIRSPGLGDTAMYLCATSRDMGTSGKNEQFFGPGTRLTVL.

This clonotype was seen a few times. The chain couples TRBV18 to TRBJ1-1; 7 positions match TRBD1. Trimming at V came to 3 bases and at J to 5 bases, leaving 9 bases not matched to a gene. CDR3 length: 15 amino acids. Germline V gives CDR1 KGHSH, CDR2 LQKENI. CDR3 loop: CASSPSTGRGTEAFF. DNA of the CDR3: TGTGCCAGCTCACCGTCGACAGGGAGGGGTACTGAAGCTTTCTTT.

This clonotype was counted many times. The chain recombines TRBV6-5 with TRBJ2-7; 14 nucleotides match TRBD2. The CDR3 is 18 amino acids. J gave up 6 bases and V 2 bases, and 12 bases lay outside the gene matches. Germline CDR1 and CDR2: MNHEY and SVGAGI. The CDR3 loop is CASSYRGTSGRGASEQYF. DNA for the CDR3: TGTGCCAGCAGTTACCGCGGGACTAGCGGGAGAGGGGCCAGCGAGCAGTACTTC.

This chain links TRBV10-3 with TRBJ2-7, with a weak D call TRBD1 (6 bases). The CDR3 loop spans 15 amino acids. V was shortened by 6 bases and J by 0 bases, with 15 bases between the two germline ends. Germline values: CDR1 ENHRY, CDR2 SYGVKD. CDR3 in amino acids: CAISDKGQHSYEQYF. In DNA, the CDR3 is TGTGCCATCAGCGACAAAGGACAGCACTCCTACGAGCAGTACTTC.